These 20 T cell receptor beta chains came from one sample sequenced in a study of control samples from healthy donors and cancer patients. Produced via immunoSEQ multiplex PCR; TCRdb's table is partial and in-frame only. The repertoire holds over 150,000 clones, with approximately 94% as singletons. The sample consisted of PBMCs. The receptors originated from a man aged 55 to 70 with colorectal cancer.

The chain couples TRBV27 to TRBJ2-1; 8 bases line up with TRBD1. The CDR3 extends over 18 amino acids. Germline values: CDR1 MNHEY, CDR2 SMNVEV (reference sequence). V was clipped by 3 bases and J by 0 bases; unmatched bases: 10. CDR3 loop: CASSFRTGRSSSYNEQFF. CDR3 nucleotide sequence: TGTGCCAGCAGTTTCCGGACAGGGCGCTCTAGCTCCTACAATGAGCAGTTCTTC.

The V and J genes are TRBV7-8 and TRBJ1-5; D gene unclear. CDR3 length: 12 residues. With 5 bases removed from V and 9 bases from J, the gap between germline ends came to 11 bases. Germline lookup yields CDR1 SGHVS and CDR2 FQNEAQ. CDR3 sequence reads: CASSQPERPQHF. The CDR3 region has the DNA TGTGCCAGCAGCCAACCGGAAAGGCCCCAGCATTTT.

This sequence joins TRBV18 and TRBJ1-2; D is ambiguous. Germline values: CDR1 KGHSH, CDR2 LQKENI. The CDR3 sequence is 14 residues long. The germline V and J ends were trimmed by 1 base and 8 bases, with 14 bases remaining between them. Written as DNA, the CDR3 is TGTGCCAGCTCACCACGTCCCCGGACGGGGGGCTACACCTTC. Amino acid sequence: CASSPRPRTGGYTF.

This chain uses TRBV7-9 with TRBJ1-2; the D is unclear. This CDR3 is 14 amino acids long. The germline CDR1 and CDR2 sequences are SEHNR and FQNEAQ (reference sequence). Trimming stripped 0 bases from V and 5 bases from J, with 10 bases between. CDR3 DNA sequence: TGTGCCAGCAGCTTAGCCGGGGAATTATATGGCTACACCTTC. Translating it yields CASSLAGELYGYTF.

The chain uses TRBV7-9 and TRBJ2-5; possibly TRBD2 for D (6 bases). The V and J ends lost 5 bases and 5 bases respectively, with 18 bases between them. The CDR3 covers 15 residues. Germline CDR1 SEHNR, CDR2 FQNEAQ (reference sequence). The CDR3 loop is CASSPRGFTRETQYF. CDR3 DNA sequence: TGTGCCAGCAGCCCCCGGGGGTTTACAAGGGAGACCCAGTACTTC.

CDR3 region: CASSIDHRGDYEQYF. CDR3 sequence (DNA): TGTGCCAGTAGTATAGACCATCGGGGGGACTACGAGCAGTACTTC. This chain joins TRBV19 and TRBJ2-7; the match to TRBD2 covers 7 bases. Germline CDR1 is LNHDA and CDR2 is SQIVND (reference sequence). J gave up 3 bases and V 0 bases, and 5 bases lay outside the gene matches. The CDR3 totals 15 residues.

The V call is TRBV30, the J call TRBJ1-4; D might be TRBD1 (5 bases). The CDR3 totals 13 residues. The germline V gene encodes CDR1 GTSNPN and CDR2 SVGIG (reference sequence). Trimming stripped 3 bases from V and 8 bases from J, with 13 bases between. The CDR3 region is CAWRQVVNEKLFF. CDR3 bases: TGTGCCTGGAGACAGGTAGTAAACGAAAAACTGTTTTTT.

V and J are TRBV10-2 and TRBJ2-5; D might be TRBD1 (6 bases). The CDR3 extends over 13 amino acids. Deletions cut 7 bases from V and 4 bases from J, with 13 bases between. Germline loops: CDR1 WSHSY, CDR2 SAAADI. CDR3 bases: TGCGCCAGCAACCCAGGGGCGGGAGAGACCCAGTACTTC. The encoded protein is CASNPGAGETQYF.

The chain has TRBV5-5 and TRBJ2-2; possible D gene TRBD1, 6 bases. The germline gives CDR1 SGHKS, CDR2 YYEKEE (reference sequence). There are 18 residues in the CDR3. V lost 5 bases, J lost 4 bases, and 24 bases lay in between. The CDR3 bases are TGTGCCAGCAGAGAATCCGGGACACTCGATCGTAGCACCGGGGAGCTGTTTTTT. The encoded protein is CASRESGTLDRSTGELFF. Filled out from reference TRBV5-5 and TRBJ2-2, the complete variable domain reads DAGVTQSPTHLIKTRGQQVTLRCSPISGHKSVSWYQQVLGQGPQFIFQYYEKEERGRGNFPDRFSARQFPNYSSELNVNALLLGDSALYLCASRESGTLDRSTGELFFGEGSRLTVL.

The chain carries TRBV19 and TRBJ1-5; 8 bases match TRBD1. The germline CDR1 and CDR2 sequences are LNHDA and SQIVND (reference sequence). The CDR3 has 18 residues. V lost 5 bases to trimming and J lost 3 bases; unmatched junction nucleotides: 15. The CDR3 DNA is TGTGCCAGTAGTCCCTACGGACAGGGAAGGGCTTTCAATCAGCCCCAGCATTTT. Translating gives CASSPYGQGRAFNQPQHF.

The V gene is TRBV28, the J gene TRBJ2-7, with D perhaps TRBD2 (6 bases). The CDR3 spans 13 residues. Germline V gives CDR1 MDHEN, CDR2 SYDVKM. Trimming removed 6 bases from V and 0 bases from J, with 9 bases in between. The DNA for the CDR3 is TGTGCCAGCAGGCGGGGAGCCTCCTACGAGCAGTACTTC. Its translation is CASRRGASYEQYF.

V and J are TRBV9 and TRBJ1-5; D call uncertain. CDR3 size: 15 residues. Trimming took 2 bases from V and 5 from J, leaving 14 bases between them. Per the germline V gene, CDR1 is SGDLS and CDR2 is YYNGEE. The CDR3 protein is CASSVRARGDQPQHF. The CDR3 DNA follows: TGTGCCAGCAGCGTGAGGGCCCGAGGAGATCAGCCCCAGCATTTT.

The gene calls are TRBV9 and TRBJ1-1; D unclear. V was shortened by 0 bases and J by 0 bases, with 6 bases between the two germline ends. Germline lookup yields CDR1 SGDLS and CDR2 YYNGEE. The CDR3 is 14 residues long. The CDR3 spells CASSVDSMNTEAFF. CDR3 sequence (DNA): TGTGCCAGCAGCGTAGACAGCATGAACACTGAAGCTTTCTTT.

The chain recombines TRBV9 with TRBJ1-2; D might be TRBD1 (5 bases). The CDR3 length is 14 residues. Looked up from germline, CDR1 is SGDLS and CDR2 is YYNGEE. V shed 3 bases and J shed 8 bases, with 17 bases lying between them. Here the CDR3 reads CASSEGSGERGYTF. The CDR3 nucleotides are TGTGCCAGCAGCGAGGGGTCCGGGGAGAGGGGCTACACCTTC.

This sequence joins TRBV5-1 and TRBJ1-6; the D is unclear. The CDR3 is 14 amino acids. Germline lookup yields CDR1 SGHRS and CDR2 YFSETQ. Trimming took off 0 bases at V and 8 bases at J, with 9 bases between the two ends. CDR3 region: CASSLEYEDSPLHF. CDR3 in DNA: TGCGCCAGCAGCTTGGAATACGAGGATTCACCCCTCCACTTT.

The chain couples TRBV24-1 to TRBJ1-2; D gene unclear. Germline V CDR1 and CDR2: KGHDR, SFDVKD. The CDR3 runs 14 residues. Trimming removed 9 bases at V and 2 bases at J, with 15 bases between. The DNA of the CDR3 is TGTGCCACCTACGGGGAGGGCTTAAACTATGGCTACACCTTC. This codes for CATYGEGLNYGYTF.

As DNA, the CDR3 is TGTGCCTGGTCGCCCAGGGGGCTGAACCAAGAGACCCAGTACTTC. Translation gives CAWSPRGLNQETQYF. The chain links TRBV30 to TRBJ2-5; 8 bases are shared with TRBD1. Germline CDR1 GTSNPN, CDR2 SVGIG (reference sequence). With 5 bases clipped from V and 0 bases from J, the junction kept 8 bases outside the gene matches. The CDR3 is 15 residues long.

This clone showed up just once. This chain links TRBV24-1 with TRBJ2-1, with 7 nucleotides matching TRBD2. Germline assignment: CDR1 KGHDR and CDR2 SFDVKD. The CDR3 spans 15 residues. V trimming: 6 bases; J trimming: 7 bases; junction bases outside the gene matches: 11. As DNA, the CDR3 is TGTGCCACCAGTCCGGGGGGAAAGGCGGGGAATGAGCAGTTCTTC. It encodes CATSPGGKAGNEQFF.

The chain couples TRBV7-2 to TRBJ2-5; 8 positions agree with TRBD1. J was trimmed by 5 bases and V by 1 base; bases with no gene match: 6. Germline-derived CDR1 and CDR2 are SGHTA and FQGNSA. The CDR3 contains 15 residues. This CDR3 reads CASSLDRGERETQYF. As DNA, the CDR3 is TGTGCCAGCAGCTTAGACAGGGGGGAGCGGGAGACCCAGTACTTC.

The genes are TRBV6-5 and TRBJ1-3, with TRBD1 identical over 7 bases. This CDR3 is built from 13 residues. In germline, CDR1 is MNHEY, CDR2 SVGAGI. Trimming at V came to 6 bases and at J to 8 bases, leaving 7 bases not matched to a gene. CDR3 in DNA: TGTGCCAGCAGCCAAGGGGGCGCGGACACCATATATTTT. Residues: CASSQGGADTIYF.